The rows below give T cell receptor beta chains drawn from one sample of a study of Ad26.COV2.S vaccination and SARS-CoV-2 variants. The repertoire was sequenced with immunoSEQ multiplex PCR; TCRdb's copy has only in-frame clones and lacks some. The sample has about 180,000 clones; approximately 90% are singletons. The sample in question was peripheral blood, obtained after recovery from COVID-19. These TCRs come from a human donor who had recovered from COVID-19. CDR3s include the opening cysteine and the closing phenylalanine or tryptophan. D genes are given only for firm matches. Clone size is given for some rows only: seen once, a few or many times, or a class if the clone is expanded.

j_call,v_call,clone_size,d_call,cdr3_nt,cdr3_aa
TRBJ2-7,TRBV5-4,once,TRBD2,TGTGCCAGCAGCTTGAGCGGGGGGCGCGAGGGCTCCTACGAGCAGTACTTC,CASSLSGGREGSYEQYF
TRBJ1-6,TRBV7-2,.,.,TGTGCCAGCAGCTTACAGGGAGATAATTCACCCCTCCACTTT,CASSLQGDNSPLHF
TRBJ2-5,TRBV3-1/TRBV3-2,.,.,TGTGCCAGCAGCTCCGGGGGCCAAGAGACCCAGTACTTC,CASSSGGQETQYF
TRBJ2-3,TRBV18,.,TRBD1,TGTGCCAGCTCACCATCGATTGGGACAGTAAGGGATACGCAGTATTTT,CASSPSIGTVRDTQYF
TRBJ1-1,TRBV19,.,.,TGTGCCAGTAGTATACTACAGAACACTGAAGCTTTCTTT,CASSILQNTEAFF
TRBJ2-7,TRBV5-4,.,TRBD2,TGTGCCAGCAGCCGTGGAGCGGGGGTAAGCGCCTACGAGCAGTACTTC,CASSRGAGVSAYEQYF
TRBJ2-7,TRBV27,.,.,TGTGCCAGCAGTTTCACGCGTCGGGGAGGCGAGCAGTACTTC,CASSFTRRGGEQYF
TRBJ1-5,TRBV27,.,.,TGTGCCAGCAGTTTCGCGACAATGAGCAATCAGCCCCAGCATTTT,CASSFATMSNQPQHF
TRBJ1-1,TRBV19,.,.,TGTGCCAGTAGGCTTCGGTCTGACCCCGAAGCTTTCTTT,CASRLRSDPEAFF
TRBJ1-2,TRBV6-5,.,.,TGTGCCAGCAGTCGGGCGGTCTATGGCTACACCTTC,CASSRAVYGYTF
TRBJ1-2,TRBV7-9,few,.,TGTGCAGTGGGGGGTTTAAACTATGGCTACACCTTC,CAVGGLNYGYTF
TRBJ2-1,TRBV7-3,.,TRBD1,TGTGCCAGCAGTTCCGGGACAGGGTCTTGGGAGCAGTTCTTC,CASSSGTGSWEQFF
TRBJ2-2,TRBV7-6,.,TRBD2,TGTGCCAGCAGCCGCGGGGGGGGAGGCACCGGGGAGCTGTTTTTT,CASSRGGGGTGELFF
TRBJ2-5,TRBV5-5,.,TRBD2,TGTGCCAGCAGCTTGTGGACTAGCGGGAGTTGGGAGACCCAGTACTTC,CASSLWTSGSWETQYF
TRBJ2-1,TRBV19,.,.,TGTGCCACGTGGGAGAATGAGCAGTTCTTC,CATWENEQFF
TRBJ1-3,TRBV7-2,.,.,TGTGCCAGCAGCTTCGAACCAGCCTCTGGAAACACCATATATTTT,CASSFEPASGNTIYF
TRBJ2-7,TRBV9,.,TRBD1,TGTGCCAGCAGCCCCTGGACAGGGGTTAACTACGAGCAGTACTTC,CASSPWTGVNYEQYF
TRBJ1-2,TRBV4-1,.,.,TGCGCCAGCAGTCCACAGGAAGTAGGCTATGGCTACACCTTC,CASSPQEVGYGYTF
TRBJ2-1,TRBV15,few,TRBD2,TGTGCCACCAGCACCCGGACTAGTGGCAATGAGCAGTTCTTC,CATSTRTSGNEQFF
TRBJ2-5,TRBV2,.,.,TGTGCCAGCAGTGTAGGGACCCAAGAGACCCAGTACTTC,CASSVGTQETQYF
TRBJ2-1,TRBV14,.,.,TGTGCCAGCAGCCCGCGGACGCTTTGGAATGAGCAGTTCTTC,CASSPRTLWNEQFF
TRBJ2-5,TRBV11-2,once,.,TGTGCCAGCAGCTTAGGCGTTTGGCAGACCCAGTACTTC,CASSLGVWQTQYF
TRBJ2-7,TRBV2,.,TRBD2,TGTGCCAGCAGTGATACGGGACTAGCGAGGAACGAGCAGTACTTC,CASSDTGLARNEQYF
TRBJ2-3,TRBV11-2,.,TRBD2,TGTGCCAGCAGCTCTATCCCTGGACTAGCGGGAGGAGATACGCAGTATTTT,CASSSIPGLAGGDTQYF
TRBJ1-1,TRBV7-9,.,.,TGTGCCAGCAGCTTAACAGGGAGGGACACTGAAGCTTTCTTT,CASSLTGRDTEAFF
TRBJ2-3,TRBV7-8,.,.,TGTGCCAGCAGCCGGCAGCCAACAGATACGCAGTATTTT,CASSRQPTDTQYF
TRBJ1-3,TRBV5-1,.,.,TGCGCCAGCAGACGGGACATTTCTTCTGGAAACACCATATATTTT,CASRRDISSGNTIYF
TRBJ2-3,TRBV3-1/TRBV3-2,few,.,TGTGCCAGCAGTCTAGGGGGCGGGACTGCGCAGTATTTT,CASSLGGGTAQYF
TRBJ1-1,TRBV6-5,.,.,TGTGCCAGCAACGCCCGGGGGGCAGGCACTGAAGCTTTCTTT,CASNARGAGTEAFF
TRBJ2-7,TRBV11-3,once,.,TGTGCCAGCAGCTTCGGCCAGACCTACGAGCAGTACTTC,CASSFGQTYEQYF